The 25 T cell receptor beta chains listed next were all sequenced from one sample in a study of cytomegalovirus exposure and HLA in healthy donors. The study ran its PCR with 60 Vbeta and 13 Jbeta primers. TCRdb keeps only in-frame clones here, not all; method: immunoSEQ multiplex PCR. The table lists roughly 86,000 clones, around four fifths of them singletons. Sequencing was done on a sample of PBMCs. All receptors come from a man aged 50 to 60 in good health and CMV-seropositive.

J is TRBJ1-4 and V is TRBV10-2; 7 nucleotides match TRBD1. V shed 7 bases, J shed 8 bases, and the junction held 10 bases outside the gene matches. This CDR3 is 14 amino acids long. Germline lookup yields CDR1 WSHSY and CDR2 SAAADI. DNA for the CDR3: TGCGCCAGCACCGGACAGGCCGGCGGGGAAAAACTGTTTTTT. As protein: CASTGQAGGEKLFF.

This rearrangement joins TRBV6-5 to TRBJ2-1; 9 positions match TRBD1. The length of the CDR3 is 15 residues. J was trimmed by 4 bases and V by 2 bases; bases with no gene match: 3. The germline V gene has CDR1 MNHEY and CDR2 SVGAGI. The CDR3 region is CASSYGTGNYNEQFF. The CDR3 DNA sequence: TGTGCCAGCAGTTACGGGACAGGGAATTACAATGAGCAGTTCTTC.

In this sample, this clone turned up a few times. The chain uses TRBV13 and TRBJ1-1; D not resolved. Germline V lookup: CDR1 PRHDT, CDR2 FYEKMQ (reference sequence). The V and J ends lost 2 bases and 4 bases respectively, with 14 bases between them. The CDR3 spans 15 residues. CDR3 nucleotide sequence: TGTGCCAGCAGCTTAATACTAAATAGGCGCACTGAAGCTTTCTTT. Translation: CASSLILNRRTEAFF.

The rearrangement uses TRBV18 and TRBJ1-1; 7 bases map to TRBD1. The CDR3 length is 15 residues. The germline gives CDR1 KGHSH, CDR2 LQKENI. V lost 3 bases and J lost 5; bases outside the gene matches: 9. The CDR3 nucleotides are TGTGCCAGCTCACCCCGTGACAGGGCGACGACTGAAGCTTTCTTT. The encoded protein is CASSPRDRATTEAFF. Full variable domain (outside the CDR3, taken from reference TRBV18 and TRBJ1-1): NAGVMQNPRHLVRRRGQEARLRCSPMKGHSHVYWYRQLPEEGLKFMVYLQKENIIDESGMPKERFSAEFPKEGPSILRIQQVVRGDSAAYFCASSPRDRATTEAFFGQGTRLTVV.

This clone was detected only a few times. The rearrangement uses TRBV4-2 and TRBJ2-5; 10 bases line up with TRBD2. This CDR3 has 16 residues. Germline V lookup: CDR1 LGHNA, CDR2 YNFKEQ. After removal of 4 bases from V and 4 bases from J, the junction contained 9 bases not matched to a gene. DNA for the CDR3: TGTGCCAGCAGCCTTTTAGCGGGGGGCCAACCAGAGACCCAGTACTTC. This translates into CASSLLAGGQPETQYF.

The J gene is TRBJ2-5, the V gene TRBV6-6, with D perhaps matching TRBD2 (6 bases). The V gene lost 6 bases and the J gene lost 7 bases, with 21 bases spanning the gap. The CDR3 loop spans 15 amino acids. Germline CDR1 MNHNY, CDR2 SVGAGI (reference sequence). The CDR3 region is CASRDPSATKGTQYF. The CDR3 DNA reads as TGTGCCAGCAGGGACCCTAGCGCCACGAAAGGGACCCAGTACTTC.

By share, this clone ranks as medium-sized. The CDR3 protein is CASSGVQAGASVQYF. CDR3 in DNA: TGCGCCAGCAGCGGGGTTCAGGCGGGGGCTTCCGTACAGTACTTC. J is TRBJ2-7 and V is TRBV4-3; TRBD2 might be the D (7 bases). From germline, CDR1 is LGHNA and CDR2 YSLEER. The CDR3 is made up of 15 amino acids. Trimming removed 5 bases at V and 10 bases at J, with 24 bases between.

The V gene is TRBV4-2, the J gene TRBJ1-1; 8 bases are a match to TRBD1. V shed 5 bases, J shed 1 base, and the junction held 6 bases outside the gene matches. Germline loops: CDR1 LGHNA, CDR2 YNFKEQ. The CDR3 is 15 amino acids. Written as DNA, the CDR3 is TGTGCCAGCAGCACAAGGACAGGGTCGAACACTGAAGCTTTCTTT. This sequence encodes CASSTRTGSNTEAFF.

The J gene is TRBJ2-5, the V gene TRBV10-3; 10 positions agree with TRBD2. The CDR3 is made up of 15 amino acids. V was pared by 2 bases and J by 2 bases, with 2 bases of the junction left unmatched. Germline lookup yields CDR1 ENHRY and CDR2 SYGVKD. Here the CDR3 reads CAISEGSGGQETQYF. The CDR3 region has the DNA TGTGCCATCAGTGAGGGTAGCGGGGGGCAAGAGACCCAGTACTTC.

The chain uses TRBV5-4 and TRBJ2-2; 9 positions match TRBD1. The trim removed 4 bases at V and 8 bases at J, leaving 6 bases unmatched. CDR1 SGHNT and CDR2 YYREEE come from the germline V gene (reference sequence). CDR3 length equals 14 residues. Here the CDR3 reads CASSRDRARGELFF. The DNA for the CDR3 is TGTGCCAGCAGCCGGGACAGGGCCCGGGGGGAGCTGTTTTTT.

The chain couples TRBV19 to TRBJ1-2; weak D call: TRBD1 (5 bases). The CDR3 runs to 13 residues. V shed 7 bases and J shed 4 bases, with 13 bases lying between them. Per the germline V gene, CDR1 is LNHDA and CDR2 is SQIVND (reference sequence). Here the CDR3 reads CASTHGGTYGYTF. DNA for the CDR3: TGTGCCAGTACGCATGGGGGGACCTATGGCTACACCTTC.

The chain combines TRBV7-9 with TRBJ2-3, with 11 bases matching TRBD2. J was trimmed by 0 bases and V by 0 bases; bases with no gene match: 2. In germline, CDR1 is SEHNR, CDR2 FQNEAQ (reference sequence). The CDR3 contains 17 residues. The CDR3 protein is CASSLALAGGSTDTQYF. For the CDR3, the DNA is TGTGCCAGCAGCTTAGCCCTAGCGGGGGGAAGCACAGATACGCAGTATTTT. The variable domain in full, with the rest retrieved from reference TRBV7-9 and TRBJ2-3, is DTGVSQNPRHKITKRGQNVTFRCDPISEHNRLYWYRQTLGQGPEFLTYFQNEAQLEKSRLLSDRFSAERPKGSFSTLEIQRTEQGDSAMYLCASSLALAGGSTDTQYFGPGTRLTVL.

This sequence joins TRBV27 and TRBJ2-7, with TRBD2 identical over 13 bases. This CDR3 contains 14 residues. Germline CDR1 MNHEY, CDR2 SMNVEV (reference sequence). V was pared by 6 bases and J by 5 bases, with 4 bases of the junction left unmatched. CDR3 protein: CASRLAGGPNEQYF. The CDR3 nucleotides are TGTGCCAGCAGACTAGCGGGGGGGCCCAACGAGCAGTACTTC.

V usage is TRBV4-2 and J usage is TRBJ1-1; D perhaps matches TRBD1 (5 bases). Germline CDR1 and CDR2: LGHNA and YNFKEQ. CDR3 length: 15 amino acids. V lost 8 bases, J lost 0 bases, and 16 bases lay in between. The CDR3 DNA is TGTGCCAGCGTCCCCCGGGAGGGGATGAACACTGAAGCTTTCTTT. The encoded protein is CASVPREGMNTEAFF.

In DNA, the CDR3 is TGTGCCAGCAGTTACTCGGGGGCGGTGAATGAGCAGTTCTTC. Translating it yields CASSYSGAVNEQFF. The chain is built from TRBV6-5 and TRBJ2-1, with a possible D match to TRBD1 (6 bases). The V gene lost 0 bases and the J gene lost 7 bases, with 10 bases spanning the gap. CDR1 and CDR2 (germline): MNHEY, SVGAGI. The CDR3 has 14 amino acids.

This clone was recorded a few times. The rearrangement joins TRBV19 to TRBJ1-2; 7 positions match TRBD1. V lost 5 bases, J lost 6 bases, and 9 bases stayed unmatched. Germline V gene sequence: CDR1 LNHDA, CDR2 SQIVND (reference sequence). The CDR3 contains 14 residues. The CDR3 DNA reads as TGTGCCAGTAGTCCCCCGGACAGGTCGAATGGCTACACCTTC. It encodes CASSPPDRSNGYTF.

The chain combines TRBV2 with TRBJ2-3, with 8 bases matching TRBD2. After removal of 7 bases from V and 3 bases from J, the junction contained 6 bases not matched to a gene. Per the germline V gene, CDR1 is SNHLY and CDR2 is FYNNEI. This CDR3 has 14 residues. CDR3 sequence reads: CASIPGGGTDTQYF. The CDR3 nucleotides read TGTGCCAGCATTCCCGGGGGGGGGACAGATACGCAGTATTTT.

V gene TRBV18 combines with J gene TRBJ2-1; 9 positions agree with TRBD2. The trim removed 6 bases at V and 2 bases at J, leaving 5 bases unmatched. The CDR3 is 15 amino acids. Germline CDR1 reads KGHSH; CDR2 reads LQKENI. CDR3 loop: CASSQLAGTYNEQFF. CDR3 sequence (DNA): TGTGCCAGCTCCCAGCTAGCGGGGACCTACAATGAGCAGTTCTTC. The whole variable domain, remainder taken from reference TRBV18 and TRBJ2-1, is NAGVMQNPRHLVRRRGQEARLRCSPMKGHSHVYWYRQLPEEGLKFMVYLQKENIIDESGMPKERFSAEFPKEGPSILRIQQVVRGDSAAYFCASSQLAGTYNEQFFGPGTRLTVL.

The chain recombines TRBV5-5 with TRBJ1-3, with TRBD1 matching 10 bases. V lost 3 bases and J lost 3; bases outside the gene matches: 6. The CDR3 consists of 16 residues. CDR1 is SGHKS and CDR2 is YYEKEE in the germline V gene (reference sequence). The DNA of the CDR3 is TGTGCCAGCAGCTCGACAGGGGGCAATGGTGGAAACACCATATATTTT. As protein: CASSSTGGNGGNTIYF.

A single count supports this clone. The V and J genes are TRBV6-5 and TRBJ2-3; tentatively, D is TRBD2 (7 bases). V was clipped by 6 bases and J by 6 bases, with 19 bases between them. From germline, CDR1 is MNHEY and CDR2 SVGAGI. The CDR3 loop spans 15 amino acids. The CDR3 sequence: CASRLARGREDTQYF. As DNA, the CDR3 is TGTGCCAGCAGACTCGCTAGGGGGAGGGAGGATACGCAGTATTTT.

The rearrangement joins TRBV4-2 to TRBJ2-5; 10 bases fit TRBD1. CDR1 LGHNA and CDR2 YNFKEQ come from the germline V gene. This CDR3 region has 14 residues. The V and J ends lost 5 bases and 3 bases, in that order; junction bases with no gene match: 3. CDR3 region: CASSTGQGKETQYF. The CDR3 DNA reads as TGTGCCAGCAGCACGGGACAGGGGAAAGAGACCCAGTACTTC.

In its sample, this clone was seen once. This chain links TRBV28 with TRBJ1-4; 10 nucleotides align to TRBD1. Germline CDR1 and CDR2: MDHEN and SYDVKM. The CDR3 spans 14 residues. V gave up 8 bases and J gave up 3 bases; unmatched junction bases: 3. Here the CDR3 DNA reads TGTGCCAGCGGACAGGGGGTAGCTAATGAAAAACTGTTTTTT. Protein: CASGQGVANEKLFF.

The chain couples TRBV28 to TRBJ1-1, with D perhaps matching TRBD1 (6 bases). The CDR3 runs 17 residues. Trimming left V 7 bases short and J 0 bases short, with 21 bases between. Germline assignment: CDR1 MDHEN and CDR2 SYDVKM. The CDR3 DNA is TGTGCCAGCACCGGAGTGTGGGGGCGCGAAATGAACACTGAAGCTTTCTTT. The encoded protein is CASTGVWGREMNTEAFF.

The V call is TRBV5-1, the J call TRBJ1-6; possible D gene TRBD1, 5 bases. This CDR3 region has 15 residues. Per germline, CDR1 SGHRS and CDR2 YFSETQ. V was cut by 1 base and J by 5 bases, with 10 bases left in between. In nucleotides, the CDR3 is TGCGCCAGCAGCTTGCTTTCGACAGATAATTCACCCCTCCACTTT. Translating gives CASSLLSTDNSPLHF. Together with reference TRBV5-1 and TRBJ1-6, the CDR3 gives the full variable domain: KAGVTQTPRYLIKTRGQQVTLSCSPISGHRSVSWYQQTPGQGLQFLFEYFSETQRNKGNFPGRFSGRQFSNSRSEMNVSTLELGDSALYLCASSLLSTDNSPLHFGNGTRLTVT.

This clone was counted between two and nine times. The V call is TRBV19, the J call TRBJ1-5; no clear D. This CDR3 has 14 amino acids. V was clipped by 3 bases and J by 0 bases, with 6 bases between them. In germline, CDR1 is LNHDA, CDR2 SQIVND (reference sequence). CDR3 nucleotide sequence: TGTGCCAGTAGTATCCCCGGTAGCAATCAGCCCCAGCATTTT. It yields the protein CASSIPGSNQPQHF.